This T cell receptor (beta chain) was recovered during a study of molecular identifiers for immune sequencing clone quantification. The V gene's germline CDR1 is SEHNR and CDR2 FQNEAQ (reference sequence). The CDR3 sequence is 12 residues long. The ends were cut back, 5 bases at V and 0 bases at J, with 4 bases in the middle. Source material for naive CD8 libraries was roughly 17,000 to 1,100,000 sorted cells, with 10%, 30% or 50% RNA. In its sample, this clonotype was seen many times. Previously described methods and listed TCR primers were employed for the bulk TCR libraries. TCRdb itself ran the PCR reads through MiXCR, one entry per CDR3 protein. This table holds about 640,000 distinct CDR3 sequences, just under 20% found once.

The receptor's source is a human donor in good health. Some libraries in this study had Jurkat cell RNA spiked in. The genes are TRBV7-9 and TRBJ2-5, with D unresolved. Sample: naive CD8+ T cells from blood, with Jurkat cell RNA spiked in. Subset reported: FACS-sorted CD8+CD4-CCR7+CD45RA+ naive T cells. CDR3 residues: CASSEYQETQYF. CDR3 nucleotide sequence: TGTGCCAGCAGCGAATACCAAGAGACCCAGTACTTC. Combining the CDR3 with reference TRBV7-9 and TRBJ2-5 gives the whole variable domain DTGVSQNPRHKITKRGQNVTFRCDPISEHNRLYWYRQTLGQGPEFLTYFQNEAQLEKSRLLSDRFSAERPKGSFSTLEIQRTEQGDSAMYLCASSEYQETQYFGPGTRLLVL.